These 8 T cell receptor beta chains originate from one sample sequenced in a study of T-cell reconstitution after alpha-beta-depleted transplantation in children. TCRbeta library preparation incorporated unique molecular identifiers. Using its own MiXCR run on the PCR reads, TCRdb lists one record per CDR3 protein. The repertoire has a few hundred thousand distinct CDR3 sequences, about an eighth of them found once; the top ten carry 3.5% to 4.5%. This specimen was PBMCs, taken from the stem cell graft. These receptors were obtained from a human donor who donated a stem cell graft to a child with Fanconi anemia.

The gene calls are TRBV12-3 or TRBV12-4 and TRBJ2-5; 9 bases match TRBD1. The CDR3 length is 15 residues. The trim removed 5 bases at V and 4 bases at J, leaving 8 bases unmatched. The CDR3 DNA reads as TGTGCCAGCAGTCCTTCGAGGGGACAGGGAGAGACCCAGTACTTC. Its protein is CASSPSRGQGETQYF.

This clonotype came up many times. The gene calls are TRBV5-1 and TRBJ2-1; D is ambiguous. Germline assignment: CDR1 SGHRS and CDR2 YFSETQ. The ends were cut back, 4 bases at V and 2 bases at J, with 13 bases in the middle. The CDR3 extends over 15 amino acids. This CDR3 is CASSPGSGAYNEQFF. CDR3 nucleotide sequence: TGCGCCAGCAGCCCCGGGTCCGGAGCCTACAATGAGCAGTTCTTC.

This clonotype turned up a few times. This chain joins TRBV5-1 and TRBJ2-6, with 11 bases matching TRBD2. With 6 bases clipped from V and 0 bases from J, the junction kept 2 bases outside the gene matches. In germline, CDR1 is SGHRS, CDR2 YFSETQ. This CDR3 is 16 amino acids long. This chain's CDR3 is CASTSGGNSGANVLTF. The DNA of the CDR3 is TGCGCCAGCACTAGCGGGGGGAACTCTGGGGCCAACGTCCTGACTTTC.

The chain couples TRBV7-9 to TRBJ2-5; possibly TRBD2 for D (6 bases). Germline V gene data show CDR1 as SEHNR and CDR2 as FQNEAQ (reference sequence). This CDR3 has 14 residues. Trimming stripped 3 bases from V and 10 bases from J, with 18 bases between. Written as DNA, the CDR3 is TGTGCCAGCAGCTTGGGGGACTTCATTGGGGACCAGTACTTC. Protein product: CASSLGDFIGDQYF. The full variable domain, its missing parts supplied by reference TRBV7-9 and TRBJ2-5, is DTGVSQNPRHKITKRGQNVTFRCDPISEHNRLYWYRQTLGQGPEFLTYFQNEAQLEKSRLLSDRFSAERPKGSFSTLEIQRTEQGDSAMYLCASSLGDFIGDQYFGPGTRLLVL.

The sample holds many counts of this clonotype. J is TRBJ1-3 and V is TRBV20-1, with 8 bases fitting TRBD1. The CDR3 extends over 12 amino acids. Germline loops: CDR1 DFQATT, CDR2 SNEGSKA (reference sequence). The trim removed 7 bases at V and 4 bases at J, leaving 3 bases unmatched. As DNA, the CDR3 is TGCAGTGTCCGGACAGGGGGAAACACCATATATTTT. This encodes CSVRTGGNTIYF.

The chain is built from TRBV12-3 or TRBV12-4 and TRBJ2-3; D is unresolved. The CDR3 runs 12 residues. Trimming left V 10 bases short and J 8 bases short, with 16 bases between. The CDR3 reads CATRDESGTQYF. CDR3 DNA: TGTGCCACCCGAGATGAATCGGGTACGCAGTATTTT.

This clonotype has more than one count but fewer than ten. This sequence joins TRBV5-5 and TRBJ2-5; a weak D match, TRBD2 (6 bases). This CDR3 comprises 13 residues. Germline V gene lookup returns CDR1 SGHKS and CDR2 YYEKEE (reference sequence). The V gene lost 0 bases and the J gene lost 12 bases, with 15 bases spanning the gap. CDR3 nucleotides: TGTGCCAGCAGCTTGGAAGGAGTATGGGGGGAGTACTTC. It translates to CASSLEGVWGEYF.

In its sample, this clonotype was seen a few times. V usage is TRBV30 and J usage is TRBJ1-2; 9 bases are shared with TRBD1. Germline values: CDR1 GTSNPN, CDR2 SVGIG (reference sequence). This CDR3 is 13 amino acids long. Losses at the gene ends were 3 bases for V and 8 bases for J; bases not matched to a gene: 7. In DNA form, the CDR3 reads TGTGCCTGGAGAGCGGACAGGGGCTTAGGCTACACCTTC. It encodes CAWRADRGLGYTF. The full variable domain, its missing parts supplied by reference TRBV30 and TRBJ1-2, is SQTIHQWPATLVQPVGSPLSLECTVEGTSNPNLYWYRQAAGRGLQLLFYSVGIGQISSEVPQNLSASRPQDRQFILSSKKLLLSDSGFYLCAWRADRGLGYTFGSGTRLTVV.